The rows below give T cell receptor beta chains drawn from one sample of a study of shared clonotypes between healthy human individuals. Here immunoSEQ multiplex PCR was the method, and the copy in TCRdb shows in-frame clones only, minus some. The data contain about 2 million clones, less than 95% of them singletons. The specimen sequenced was naive CD8+ T cells sorted from blood. The receptors derive from a man younger than 35 in good health. CDR3s leave out the opening cysteine and the closing phenylalanine or tryptophan. Fields, in order: CDR3 protein, V gene, J gene.

CDR3: ASTEAGGPYNEQF; V: TRBV7-2; J: TRBJ2-1
CDR3: ASSAGQGRDQPQH; V: TRBV10-2; J: TRBJ1-5
CDR3: ASSQDAASGGDYEQY; V: TRBV4-2; J: TRBJ2-7
CDR3: ASSLGGPIAQY; V: TRBV11-2; J: TRBJ2-5
CDR3: ASRAGGYSNQPQH; V: TRBV27; J: TRBJ1-5
CDR3: ASSYSALRGNTIY; V: TRBV6-6; J: TRBJ1-3
CDR3: ASSLGSIGETQY; V: TRBV28; J: TRBJ2-5
CDR3: ASSPTGGSNQPQH; V: TRBV28; J: TRBJ1-5
CDR3: AWSDFETETNYGYT; V: TRBV30; J: TRBJ1-2
CDR3: ASSPASAPDEQY; V: TRBV27; J: TRBJ2-7
CDR3: ASSLASPGGRWY; V: TRBV5-1; J: TRBJ2-7
CDR3: ASSTGTGLWDEQF; V: TRBV5-1; J: TRBJ2-1
CDR3: ASSEWVGPNTEAF; V: TRBV25-1; J: TRBJ1-1
CDR3: ASSPGVGDEQY; V: TRBV18; J: TRBJ2-7
CDR3: AWNHPGDYGYT; V: TRBV30; J: TRBJ1-2
CDR3: ASSLVQGPLALDTQY; V: TRBV11-2; J: TRBJ2-3